This T cell receptor beta chain comes out of a study of T-cell memory formation after mild COVID-19. Study background: Across donors, TCR clusters were largely donor specific. Whole-study results and caveats: For second-wave clones that peaked at day 37, SARS-CoV-2 specificity went unverified.

One entry per CDR3 protein, called by TCRdb with MiXCR from the 5' RACE reads. The sample lists tens of thousands of distinct CDR3 sequences; under 7.5% were seen once. CDR3 length: 15 residues. Germline CDR1 is SEHNR and CDR2 is FQNEAQ (reference sequence). The junction had 4 bases not matched to a gene; V was cut back by 5 bases and J by 0 bases. This clonotype was recorded at least ten times. Antigen unknown. The source is a man aged 18 to 35 who had mild COVID-19 (a few samples of this study predate the infection). Cell type and time point are not known. The chain couples TRBV7-9 to TRBJ2-1, with 7 bases identical to TRBD2. Sequencing was done on a sample of PBMCs or a T cell subset sorted from them (not recorded which). DNA for the CDR3: TGTGCCAGCAGCCCGCGGGGGAGCTCCTACAATGAGCAGTTCTTC. Translation gives CASSPRGSSYNEQFF. Full variable domain (missing parts from reference TRBV7-9 and TRBJ2-1): DTGVSQNPRHKITKRGQNVTFRCDPISEHNRLYWYRQTLGQGPEFLTYFQNEAQLEKSRLLSDRFSAERPKGSFSTLEIQRTEQGDSAMYLCASSPRGSSYNEQFFGPGTRLTVL.